Below, one T cell receptor beta chain is given with its context. Its specificity is unknown. The germline gives CDR1 MNHEY, CDR2 SMNVEV (reference sequence). CDR3 size: 17 residues. The V segment lost 4 bases and the J segment 0 bases; nucleotides outside the gene matches: 6. This PCR relied on a set of 60 Vbeta primers and 13 Jbeta primers. Clones were sequenced by immunoSEQ multiplex PCR, and TCRdb holds only the in-frame ones, with some missing. The sample yields roughly 120,000 clones, approximately 80% seen once. These data originate in a study of cytomegalovirus exposure and HLA in healthy donors. General observations from the study: Per published accounts, TCR beta sequences correctly predicted the HLA-A and HLA-B alleles of most subjects.

The sequence came from a man aged 45-65 years in good health and CMV-seropositive. The rearrangement joins TRBV27 to TRBJ2-2, with 9 bases lining up with TRBD2. The specimen was PBMCs. The CDR3 spells CASSSRLAAPNTGELFF. In DNA, the CDR3 is TGTGCCAGCAGTTCGAGACTAGCGGCCCCGAACACCGGGGAGCTGTTTTTT.